This T cell receptor (beta chain) was recovered during a study of shared clonotypes between healthy human individuals. Study summary: A couple of female and a few male donors aged 18 to 49 were enrolled. Each donor's CD8 memory used one plate, CD8 naive two, each CD4 subset three. Study-wide findings and caveats: Around 5% of naive CD4 clonotypes were common to several donors.

TCRdb keeps only in-frame clones here, not all; method: immunoSEQ multiplex PCR. The sample holds approximately 1.5 million clones, nearly 99% seen once. V lost 5 bases, J lost 7 bases, and 17 bases lay in between. The CDR3 consists of 14 residues. The germline V gene encodes CDR1 SGHTA and CDR2 FQGNSA. Turning to this clone: Its antigen is not identified.

The CD4+ fraction was divided into a CD45RA+ naive subset and a CD45RA-negative memory subset. This chain joins TRBV7-2 and TRBJ1-2; D is undetermined. This TCR was sampled from a man aged 25-40 years in good health. The sample comprised naive CD4+ T cells sorted from blood. Noted subset: CD45RA+ positively selected. CDR3 in DNA: TGTGCCAGCAGCCAAGATCTGAAGACAAGTGGCTACACCTTC. Residues: CASSQDLKTSGYTF.